The 30 T cell receptor beta chains listed next were all sequenced from one sample in a study of T-cell memory formation after mild COVID-19. TCRdb independently ran MiXCR on the 5' RACE reads; one entry per CDR3 protein. The table includes around 340,000 distinct CDR3 sequences, 13% detected once. The sequencing input was PBMCs or a T cell subset sorted from them (not recorded which). Receptors originate from a man aged 18 to 35 who had mild COVID-19 (a few samples of this study predate the infection). Cell type and time point are not known.

The gene calls are TRBV7-2 and TRBJ2-7; TRBD1 agrees at 7 bases. CDR1 SGHTA and CDR2 FQGNSA come from the germline V gene. V was clipped by 5 bases and J by 4 bases; unmatched bases: 8. The CDR3 totals 14 residues. The CDR3 protein is CASSPRQGRYEQYF. CDR3 DNA: TGTGCCAGCAGCCCCCGACAGGGAAGGTACGAGCAGTACTTC.

V and J are TRBV10-2 and TRBJ1-1; 7 nucleotides line up with TRBD1. Trimming cost V 6 bases and J 4 bases; bases outside gene matches: 5. This CDR3 has 13 amino acids. Germline CDR1 and CDR2: WSHSY and SAAADI. CDR3 nucleotide sequence: TGCGCCAGCAGAAGGGACAGCTTCACTGAAGCTTTCTTT. This codes for CASRRDSFTEAFF.

This rearrangement joins TRBV5-1 to TRBJ2-7; D not resolved. Trimming pared 7 bases from V and 2 bases from J, leaving 10 bases between. The CDR3 is 12 amino acids. From germline, CDR1 is SGHRS and CDR2 YFSETQ. In nucleotides, the CDR3 is TGCGCCAGCGGAGCAGAGGCCTACGAGCAGTACTTC. Its protein is CASGAEAYEQYF. Filled out from reference TRBV5-1 and TRBJ2-7, the complete variable domain reads KAGVTQTPRYLIKTRGQQVTLSCSPISGHRSVSWYQQTPGQGLQFLFEYFSETQRNKGNFPGRFSGRQFSNSRSEMNVSTLELGDSALYLCASGAEAYEQYFGPGTRLTVT.

This clonotype was found many times. DNA for the CDR3: TGTGCCACCAGCAGAGATCTAGCGGGGGAGACCCAGTACTTC. This codes for CATSRDLAGETQYF. The chain links TRBV15 to TRBJ2-5, with TRBD2 identical over 9 bases. The CDR3 sequence is 14 residues long. CDR1 is LNHNV and CDR2 is YYDKDF in the germline V gene (reference sequence). V shed 0 bases, J shed 5 bases, and the junction held 1 base outside the gene matches.

The CDR3 here is CSVEDHLLRGYTF. The DNA for the CDR3 is TGCAGCGTTGAAGATCATCTGCTACGTGGCTACACCTTC. The chain joins TRBV29-1 to TRBJ1-2; D uncertain. From germline, CDR1 is SQVTM and CDR2 ANQGSEA. The CDR3 contains 13 residues. V was clipped by 0 bases and J by 7 bases, with 12 bases between them.

This chain connects TRBV4-2 to TRBJ2-7; 8 bases agree with TRBD1. This CDR3 contains 15 residues. CDR1 and CDR2 (germline): LGHNA, YNFKEQ. V lost 3 bases to trimming and J lost 6 bases; unmatched junction nucleotides: 10. CDR3 region: CASSHQSGTGREQYF. Here the CDR3 DNA reads TGTGCCAGCAGCCACCAATCTGGGACAGGCCGCGAGCAGTACTTC.

This clonotype was observed a few times. This rearrangement joins TRBV11-1 to TRBJ1-5; 8 bases agree with TRBD1. The CDR3 has 17 residues. From germline, CDR1 is SGHAT and CDR2 FQDESV (reference sequence). V shed 2 bases, J shed 4 bases, and the junction held 10 bases outside the gene matches. CDR3 sequence reads: CASSLPPGDRRNQPQHF. For the CDR3, the DNA is TGTGCCAGCAGCTTACCCCCAGGGGACAGGCGTAATCAGCCCCAGCATTTT.

J is TRBJ2-3 and V is TRBV10-1; the D is unclear. CDR1 is WNHNN and CDR2 is SYGVQD in the germline V gene (reference sequence). This CDR3 region has 11 residues. This chain's CDR3 is CVFPEANTQYF. The CDR3 DNA reads TGCGTGTTCCCCGAGGCCAATACGCAGTATTTT.

This clonotype has just a few counts. This rearrangement joins TRBV7-2 to TRBJ2-1; possibly TRBD1 for D (5 bases). Germline-derived CDR1 and CDR2 are SGHTA and FQGNSA. Trimming pared 6 bases from V and 12 bases from J, leaving 15 bases between. This CDR3 is built from 12 residues. The CDR3 loop is CASSHPQGGQFF. Here the CDR3 DNA reads TGTGCCAGCAGTCACCCTCAGGGCGGGCAGTTCTTC.

This clonotype was seen once. The chain couples TRBV24-1 to TRBJ1-6, with 9 bases matching TRBD1. This CDR3 has 17 amino acids. Losses at the gene ends were 5 bases for V and 7 bases for J; bases not matched to a gene: 11. CDR1 is KGHDR, CDR2 SFDVKD, per germline. The CDR3 protein is CATSVFRDRVWNSPLHF. As DNA, the CDR3 is TGTGCCACCAGTGTCTTCCGGGACAGGGTTTGGAATTCACCCCTCCACTTT.

This chain joins TRBV4-2 and TRBJ2-3, with TRBD2 matching over 11 bases. Trimming removed 3 bases from V and 0 bases from J; junction bases left unmatched: 2. Germline assignment: CDR1 LGHNA and CDR2 YNFKEQ. This CDR3 has 16 amino acids. CDR3: CASSQGLAASTDTQYF. The DNA for the CDR3 is TGTGCCAGCAGCCAGGGACTAGCGGCTAGCACAGATACGCAGTATTTT.

This clonotype was picked up a small number of times. J is TRBJ2-5 and V is TRBV4-1, with D possibly matching TRBD2 (6 bases). Trimming removed 0 bases from V and 3 bases from J, with 11 bases in between. Germline CDR1 is MGHRA and CDR2 is YSYEKL. There are 15 residues in the CDR3. DNA of the CDR3: TGCGCCAGCAGCCAAGATCCGGGGGACGAAGAGACCCAGTACTTC. It translates to CASSQDPGDEETQYF.

This clonotype was observed a few times. CDR3 loop: CASSAHPGLRFGDTQYF. CDR3 nucleotides: TGTGCCAGCAGCGCCCATCCGGGACTGAGATTTGGGGATACGCAGTATTTT. V is TRBV7-2 and J is TRBJ2-3; TRBD2 is a possible D gene (6 bases). CDR1 SGHTA and CDR2 FQGNSA come from the germline V gene. The CDR3 has 17 amino acids. V dropped 5 bases and J dropped 6 bases, with 24 bases sitting between them.

This clonotype was observed at least ten times. This chain joins TRBV20-1 and TRBJ2-7; D is uncertain. CDR1 is DFQATT, CDR2 SNEGSKA, per germline (reference sequence). Trimming stripped 5 bases from V and 0 bases from J, with 17 bases between. The CDR3 runs to 15 residues. The CDR3 spells CSAPTSSITSYEQYF. The CDR3 DNA is TGCAGTGCTCCCACCTCGTCTATAACCTCCTACGAGCAGTACTTC.

CDR3 sequence: CASSPALVETQYF. The CDR3 nucleotides are TGTGCCAGCAGCCCTGCCTTGGTTGAGACCCAGTACTTC. The chain combines TRBV7-9 with TRBJ2-5; D not certain. The CDR3 length is 13 residues. V was trimmed by 5 bases and J by 5 bases, leaving 12 bases between them. Germline CDR1 SEHNR, CDR2 FQNEAQ (reference sequence).

The CDR3 DNA reads as TGCAGTGCTAGAGTAAGCGGTATATTGGATACGCAGTATTTT. The encoded protein is CSARVSGILDTQYF. This rearrangement joins TRBV20-1 to TRBJ2-3; weak D call: TRBD2 (5 bases). The V end lost 1 base, the J end lost 6 bases, and 14 bases lay between the germline ends. Germline V gene lookup returns CDR1 DFQATT and CDR2 SNEGSKA (reference sequence). This CDR3 spans 14 amino acids.

The sample holds a few counts of this clonotype. This rearrangement joins TRBV7-2 to TRBJ2-5; D is perhaps TRBD2 (6 bases). The ends were cut back, 3 bases at V and 2 bases at J, with 10 bases in the middle. The germline CDR1 and CDR2 sequences are SGHTA and FQGNSA. The CDR3 runs 14 residues. The CDR3 region is CASSFYSGQETQYF. In DNA, the CDR3 is TGTGCCAGCAGCTTTTACAGCGGGCAAGAGACCCAGTACTTC.

This clonotype was counted ten times or more. This rearrangement joins TRBV20-1 to TRBJ2-5; 7 bases are shared with TRBD1. The CDR3 is 12 amino acids. V trimming: 5 bases; J trimming: 2 bases; junction bases outside the gene matches: 2. Per germline, CDR1 DFQATT and CDR2 SNEGSKA (reference sequence). CDR3 coding DNA: TGCAGTGCTGGGACAGATCAAGAGACCCAGTACTTC. Its protein product is CSAGTDQETQYF.

The genes are TRBV4-2 and TRBJ2-1; D gene unclear. The V gene's germline CDR1 is LGHNA and CDR2 YNFKEQ. V lost 3 bases to trimming and J lost 5 bases, with 8 bases between them. The length of the CDR3 is 13 residues. CDR3 sequence (DNA): TGTGCCAGCAGCCAGGAATGGGACAATGAGCAGTTCTTC. The encoded protein is CASSQEWDNEQFF.

This clonotype has a count of ten or more. The chain joins TRBV7-2 to TRBJ2-1, with 9 bases matching TRBD2. V was pared by 4 bases and J by 7 bases, with 5 bases of the junction left unmatched. The CDR3 covers 14 residues. Germline V lookup: CDR1 SGHTA, CDR2 FQGNSA. CDR3 DNA: TGTGCCAGCAGCTCTCATAGCGGGGGTAATGAGCAGTTCTTC. The encoded protein is CASSSHSGGNEQFF.

V is TRBV14 and J is TRBJ2-7; 8 bases match TRBD1. The CDR3 has 15 residues. Germline V gene lookup returns CDR1 SGHDN and CDR2 FVKESK. Trimming cost V 3 bases and J 4 bases; bases outside gene matches: 8. CDR3 DNA sequence: TGTGCCAGCAGCCAGGACTTCACAGGGGGTTACGAGCAGTACTTC. This codes for CASSQDFTGGYEQYF.

The gene calls are TRBV7-9 and TRBJ2-7, with TRBD1 matching over 8 bases. V shed 4 bases and J 4 bases; nucleotides not matched to a gene: 9. CDR3 length: 15 residues. The V gene's germline CDR1 is SEHNR and CDR2 FQNEAQ (reference sequence). Written as DNA, the CDR3 is TGTGCCAGCAGCTCGGGCCCCGGGACAGGATACGAGCAGTACGTC. Translated: CASSSGPGTGYEQYV.

In this sample, this clonotype turned up a few times. The chain joins TRBV18 to TRBJ1-2; D possibly corresponds to TRBD1 (5 bases). This CDR3 contains 13 residues. Germline V gives CDR1 KGHSH, CDR2 LQKENI. Trimming shortened V by 3 bases and J by 8 bases, and 13 bases separated the two germline ends. The DNA for the CDR3 is TGTGCCAGCTCACCCCCGGGGGGGTCCGGCTACACCTTC. It codes for CASSPPGGSGYTF.

This clonotype has more than one count but fewer than ten. The gene calls are TRBV2 and TRBJ1-5; possibly TRBD1 for D (5 bases). Germline V lookup: CDR1 SNHLY, CDR2 FYNNEI. This CDR3 comprises 15 residues. Between the trimmed V and J ends, which lost 0 bases and 7 bases, there was a span of 13 bases. CDR3 in amino acids: CASSEAIGRGQPQHF. CDR3 DNA: TGTGCCAGCAGTGAAGCGATTGGCCGGGGCCAGCCCCAGCATTTT.

The CDR3 nucleotides are TGTGCCAGCAGCTACCTAGCGGGCACCTACAATGAGCAGTTCTTC. It specifies CASSYLAGTYNEQFF. The chain couples TRBV7-3 to TRBJ2-1; 8 bases map to TRBD2. Germline V gene lookup returns CDR1 SGHTA and CDR2 FQGTGA. V lost 4 bases to trimming and J lost 2 bases; unmatched junction nucleotides: 4. The CDR3 sequence is 15 residues long.

This chain joins TRBV5-1 and TRBJ2-3; D is unresolved. CDR1 is SGHRS, CDR2 YFSETQ, per germline. V was pared by 1 base and J by 0 bases, with 9 bases between. This CDR3 contains 15 residues. The CDR3 spells CASSLQPESTDTQYF. CDR3 DNA: TGCGCCAGCAGCTTGCAGCCAGAAAGCACAGATACGCAGTATTTT.

V is TRBV7-2 and J is TRBJ2-7; a possible D gene is TRBD1 (5 bases). Per the germline V gene, CDR1 is SGHTA and CDR2 is FQGNSA. This CDR3 comprises 14 residues. V lost 5 bases and J lost 5, with 16 bases in between. The CDR3 nucleotides are TGTGCCAGCAGCCTCAGTGGGGCCACTGACGAGCAGTACGTC. Protein sequence: CASSLSGATDEQYV.

The CDR3 sequence is CAWSGVSGDRATDTQYF. Written as DNA, the CDR3 is TGTGCCTGGAGTGGTGTTTCGGGGGACAGGGCCACAGATACGCAGTATTTT. The genes are TRBV30 and TRBJ2-3, with 9 bases that match TRBD1. Germline CDR1 reads GTSNPN; CDR2 reads SVGIG (reference sequence). The CDR3 is 17 residues long. Trimming at V came to 1 base and at J to 2 bases, leaving 10 bases not matched to a gene.

This clonotype has more than one count but fewer than ten. The V gene is TRBV2, the J gene TRBJ1-1; 8 bases fit TRBD1. V shed 6 bases and J 6 bases; nucleotides not matched to a gene: 18. The CDR3 sequence is 17 residues long. In germline, CDR1 is SNHLY, CDR2 FYNNEI. The CDR3 is CASSASVIWTGFPEAFF. The CDR3 nucleotides read TGTGCCAGCAGCGCCTCCGTTATTTGGACAGGGTTCCCTGAAGCTTTCTTT.

V is TRBV4-1 and J is TRBJ1-2, with D hard to call. V was pared by 0 bases and J by 1 base, with 15 bases between. This CDR3 comprises 17 residues. Germline CDR1 MGHRA, CDR2 YSYEKL. Here the CDR3 reads CASSQEQRGTFNYGYTF. The CDR3 DNA follows: TGCGCCAGCAGCCAAGAACAACGTGGTACATTTAACTATGGCTACACCTTC.